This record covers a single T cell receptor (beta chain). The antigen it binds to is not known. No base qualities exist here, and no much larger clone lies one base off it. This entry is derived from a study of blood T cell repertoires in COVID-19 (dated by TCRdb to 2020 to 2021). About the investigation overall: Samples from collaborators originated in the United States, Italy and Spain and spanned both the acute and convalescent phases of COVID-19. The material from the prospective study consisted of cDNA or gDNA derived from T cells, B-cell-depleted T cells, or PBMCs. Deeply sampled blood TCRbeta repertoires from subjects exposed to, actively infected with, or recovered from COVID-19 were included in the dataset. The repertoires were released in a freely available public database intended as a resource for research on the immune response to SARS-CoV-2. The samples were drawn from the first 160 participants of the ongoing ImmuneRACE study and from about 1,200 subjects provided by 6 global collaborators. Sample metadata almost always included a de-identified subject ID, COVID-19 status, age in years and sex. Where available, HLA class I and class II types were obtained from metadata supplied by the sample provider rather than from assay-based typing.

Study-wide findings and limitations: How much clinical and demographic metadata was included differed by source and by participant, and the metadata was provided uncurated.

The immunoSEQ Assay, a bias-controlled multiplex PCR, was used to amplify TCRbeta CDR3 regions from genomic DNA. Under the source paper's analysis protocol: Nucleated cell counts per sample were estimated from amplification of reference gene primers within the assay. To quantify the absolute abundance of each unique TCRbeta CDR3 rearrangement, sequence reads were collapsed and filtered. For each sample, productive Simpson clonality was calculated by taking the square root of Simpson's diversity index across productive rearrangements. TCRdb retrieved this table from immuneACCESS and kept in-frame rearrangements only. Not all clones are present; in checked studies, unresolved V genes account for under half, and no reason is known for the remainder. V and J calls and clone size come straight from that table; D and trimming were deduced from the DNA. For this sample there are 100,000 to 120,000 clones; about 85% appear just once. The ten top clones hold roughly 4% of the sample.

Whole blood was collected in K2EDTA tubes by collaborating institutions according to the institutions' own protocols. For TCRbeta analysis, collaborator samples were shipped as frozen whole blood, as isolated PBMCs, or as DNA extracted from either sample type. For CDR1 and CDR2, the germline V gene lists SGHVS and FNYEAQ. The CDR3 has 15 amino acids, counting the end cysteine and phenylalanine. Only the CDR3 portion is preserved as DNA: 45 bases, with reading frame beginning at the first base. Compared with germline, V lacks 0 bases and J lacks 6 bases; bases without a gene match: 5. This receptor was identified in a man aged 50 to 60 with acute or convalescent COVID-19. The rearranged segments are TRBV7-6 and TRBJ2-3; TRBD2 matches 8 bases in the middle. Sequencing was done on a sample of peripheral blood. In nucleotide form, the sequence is TGTGCCAGCAGCTTAGCCCCAACTAGCGGCGATACGCAGTATTTT. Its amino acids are CASSLAPTSGDTQYF. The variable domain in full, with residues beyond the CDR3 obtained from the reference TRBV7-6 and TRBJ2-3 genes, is GAGVSQSPRYKVTKRGQDVALRCDPISGHVSLYWYRQALGQGPEFLTYFNYEAQQDKSGLPNDRFSAERPEGSISTLTIQRTEQRDSAMYRCASSLAPTSGDTQYFGPGTRLTVL.